These 10 T cell receptor beta chains were all obtained from the same sample, sequenced in a study of T cells in Graves' hyperthyroidism and ophthalmopathy. RNA transcripts were the template for amplifying TCR beta CDR3 regions. An initial round of RT-PCR targeting the TCR CDR3 relied on the HTBI primer set. TCRdb re-derived calls from the multiplex PCR reads in MiXCR, one entry per CDR3 protein. The sample has 600,000 or so distinct CDR3 sequences; under 60% are singletons. Sample: peripheral blood or thyroid tissue (not recorded which). The source is a woman younger than 30 with Graves' hyperthyroidism.

This clonotype was detected a few times. The rearrangement uses TRBV7-2 and TRBJ2-7, with a tentative D call TRBD1 (5 bases). The CDR3 runs 14 residues. Germline V gene lookup returns CDR1 SGHTA and CDR2 FQGNSA. V lost 3 bases, J lost 5 bases, and 14 bases lay in between. Written as DNA, the CDR3 is TGTGCCAGCAGCTTGGACCCAGGGATAGACGAGCAGTACTTC. Its protein product is CASSLDPGIDEQYF.

Many counts were recorded for this clonotype. The V and J genes are TRBV29-1 and TRBJ2-7, with 7 bases matching TRBD1. The V segment lost 2 bases and the J segment 5 bases; nucleotides outside the gene matches: 6. This CDR3 region has 13 residues. Germline CDR1 is SQVTM and CDR2 is ANQGSEA. DNA of the CDR3: TGCAGCGTTGAAACGACAGGGAGCCACGAGCAGTACTTC. The encoded protein is CSVETTGSHEQYF.

In this sample, this clonotype turned up a few times. The chain joins TRBV24-1 to TRBJ2-7; 13 bases align to TRBD2. After removal of 2 bases from V and 6 bases from J, the junction contained 3 bases not matched to a gene. The CDR3 extends over 15 amino acids. Looked up from germline, CDR1 is KGHDR and CDR2 is SFDVKD. CDR3 DNA sequence: TGTGCCACCAGTGATTGGACTAGCGGGAGAGGCGAGCAGTACTTC. It is translated as CATSDWTSGRGEQYF.

The chain recombines TRBV20-1 with TRBJ1-4, with 7 positions matching TRBD1. The germline V gene encodes CDR1 DFQATT and CDR2 SNEGSKA (reference sequence). The CDR3 totals 15 residues. The V gene end was trimmed by 0 bases and the J gene end by 7 bases; junction bases not matched to a gene: 8. CDR3 amino acids: CSARETGETIEKLFF. DNA of the CDR3: TGCAGTGCTAGAGAAACAGGGGAGACCATTGAAAAACTGTTTTTT.

V usage is TRBV7-9 and J usage is TRBJ2-2; no clear D gene. CDR1 SEHNR and CDR2 FQNEAQ come from the germline V gene (reference sequence). Trimming took off 1 base at V and 0 bases at J, with 6 bases between the two ends. The CDR3 length is 15 residues. The CDR3 protein is CASSLVYPNTGELFF. As DNA, the CDR3 is TGTGCCAGCAGCTTAGTATATCCGAACACCGGGGAGCTGTTTTTT.

The J gene is TRBJ2-6, the V gene TRBV2, with TRBD1 matching 9 bases. The CDR3 runs 16 residues. Germline V gives CDR1 SNHLY, CDR2 FYNNEI. The junction had 7 bases not matched to a gene; V was cut back by 6 bases and J by 4 bases. The CDR3 nucleotides are TGTGCCAGCAGCGCCGACAGGGGGACGGGGGCCAACGTCCTGACTTTC. Amino acids: CASSADRGTGANVLTF. Full variable domain (missing parts from reference TRBV2 and TRBJ2-6): EPEVTQTPSHQVTQMGQEVILRCVPISNHLYFYWYRQILGQKVEFLVSFYNNEISEKSEIFDDQFSVERPDGSNFTLKIRSTKLEDSAMYFCASSADRGTGANVLTFGAGSRLTVL.

This clonotype has only a few counts. The V call is TRBV20-1, the J call TRBJ2-5; TRBD2 matches at 8 bases. Trimming took 8 bases from V and 2 from J; bases not matched to a gene: 10. Germline V gene sequence: CDR1 DFQATT, CDR2 SNEGSKA (reference sequence). The CDR3 length is 14 residues. CDR3 sequence reads: CSTTLAGRQETQYF. The CDR3 coding sequence is TGCAGTACCACTCTAGCGGGCCGACAAGAGACCCAGTACTTC.

The J gene is TRBJ2-7, the V gene TRBV7-6; TRBD2 might be the D (5 bases). Germline lookup yields CDR1 SGHVS and CDR2 FNYEAQ. The CDR3 consists of 9 residues. This chain's CDR3 is CALAHEQYF. DNA for the CDR3: TGTGCGCTAGCCCACGAGCAGTACTTC.

This chain links TRBV25-1 with TRBJ1-1, with D uncertain. The germline V gene has CDR1 MGHDK and CDR2 SYGVNS. The V end was cut by 6 bases, the J end by 1 base, with 15 bases between. CDR3 length: 15 amino acids. CDR3: CASSVAAGPNTEAFF. CDR3 coding DNA: TGTGCCAGCAGCGTAGCGGCAGGACCGAACACTGAAGCTTTCTTT.

This sequence joins TRBV24-1 and TRBJ1-2; D is perhaps TRBD1 (5 bases). Trimming removed 4 bases from V and 3 bases from J, with 8 bases in between. The CDR3 spans 13 residues. Germline lookup yields CDR1 KGHDR and CDR2 SFDVKD. The DNA for the CDR3 is TGTGCCACCAGTGAACCGGGGGACTATGGCTACACCTTC. Encoded protein: CATSEPGDYGYTF.